This TCR beta chain was observed in a study of blood T cells in healthy people across ages (dated by TCRdb to between 2015 and 2016). For the study in its entirety: In model experiments, template switching captured roughly one uniquely barcoded TCR beta cDNA molecule for every two T cells. The study measured age-related changes in TCR beta repertoire diversity using deep sequencing normalized with unique cDNA molecular identifiers. The donors were divided into four age groups: young (average around 17 years), middle-aged (around 41), aged (approximately 62) and long-lived (nearly 85). To avoid experimental bias, donors of different ages were randomly spread across the sequencing lanes. For two donors (one aged 18 to 29 and one aged 80 or older), the study analyzed two additional independent replicas of 1 million unique cDNA reads from the same blood draw.

Donors were around 37 systemically healthy Caucasian individuals from Russia aged 6 to 90 years. Approximately 9.7 milliliters of peripheral blood were drawn from each donor into EDTA-treated Vacutainer tubes. Ficoll-Paque density-gradient centrifugation was used to isolate PBMCs, with at least 6 million obtained per sample. Total RNA was extracted from PBMCs with Trizol reagent, with at least 5.5 micrograms obtained per sample. Naive CD45RAhigh/CD27high T cell percentages were measured by flow cytometry on a PBMC aliquot from every donor. Receptors were amplified or captured by 5' RACE. The sequencer listed for this sample is Illumina HiSeq 2500. The second PCR ran for roughly 7 to 11 cycles and used a J-beta primer mix along with a sample-barcoded 5' primer. Each TCR beta cDNA molecule received a unique molecular identifier from a template-switch 5' adaptor carrying 12 random nucleotides. Each sample yielded at least 2.5 million CDR3-containing paired-end reads. The Mint cDNA synthesis kit, primed by a TRBC-specific oligonucleotide, was used to synthesize first-strand cDNA from all RNA. After uracil-DNA glycosylase treatment, a first 18-cycle PCR used universal primers M1SS and BC2_uni_R on all cDNA. In the paper's pipeline: Each sample was normalized by randomly selecting 1 million high-quality reads, each carrying a distinct molecular identifier. Instead of being binned into consensus sequences, reads with shared molecular identifiers were discarded. MiTCR, set to a Q25 quality threshold and the strictest error-elimination algorithm, was used for CDR3 identification, clonotype clustering and error correction. A nonparametric unseen species model using Euler transformation provided a lower-bound estimate of total TCR beta diversity. TCRdb ran its own pipeline on the public reads, namely fastp trimming at Q25 and MiXCR clone calling, and kept in-frame beta chains. Under each unique CDR3 protein, matching rows form one entry showing the most common genes and DNA. The V and J calls were determined by TCRdb, not by the authors. Across this sample there are over a million distinct CDR3 sequences, with 35% to 45% seen only once. About 4% of the sample rests with the top ten.

The germline V gene gives CDR1 as MDHEN and CDR2 as SYDVKM. Including cysteine and phenylalanine, the CDR3 has 11 amino acids. Left in the record is the CDR3 DNA by itself, 33 bases read in frame from the first base. Comments on this clonotype: No antigen is known for it. No per-base quality is available; no much larger clone lies one base away.

The paper as a whole reports these results and caveats: A strong correlation was found between observed TCR beta diversity and the percentage of naive T cells measured by flow cytometry. The CMV infection status of donors was not known, potentially confounding age-related changes in expanded clonotypes. Observed TCR beta diversity per million T cells fell roughly linearly with age, and a significant reduction was already apparent by age around 36. Compared with the aged group, more naive CD4+ T cells, fewer expanded clones and increased TCR diversity were shown by the long-lived group, suggesting age selection. Total diversity estimates from one million sequenced T cells were considered lower bounds and underestimates. Because profiling used bulk unsorted PBMCs, naive and antigen-experienced compartments could not be compared conclusively.

Sequenced input: blood. Recombination connected TRBV28 to TRBJ2-5, with the D gene not confidently named. The assigned J gene may be wrong: the sequence end matches TRBJ2-7 better. This TCR derives from a woman under 30 in good health. The nucleotide sequence reads as follows: TGTGCCAGCAACGGGTTGTACGAGCAGTACTTC. The encoded protein is CASNGLYEQYF.